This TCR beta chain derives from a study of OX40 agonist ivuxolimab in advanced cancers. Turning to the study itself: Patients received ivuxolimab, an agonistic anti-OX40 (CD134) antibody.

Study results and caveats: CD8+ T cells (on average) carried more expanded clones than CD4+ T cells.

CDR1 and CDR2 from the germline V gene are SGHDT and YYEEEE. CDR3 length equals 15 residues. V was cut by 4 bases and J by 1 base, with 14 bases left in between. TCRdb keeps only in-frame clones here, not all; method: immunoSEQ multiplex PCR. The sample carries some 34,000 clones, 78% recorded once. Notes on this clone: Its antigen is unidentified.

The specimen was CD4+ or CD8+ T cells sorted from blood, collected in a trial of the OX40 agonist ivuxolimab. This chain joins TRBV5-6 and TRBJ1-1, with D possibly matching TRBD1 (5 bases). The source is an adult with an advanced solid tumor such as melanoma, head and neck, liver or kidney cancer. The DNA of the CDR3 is TGTGCCAGCAGCGAGTTTGGCAGGGAGAACACTGAAGCTTTCTTT. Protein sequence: CASSEFGRENTEAFF.